The source of this T cell receptor (beta chain) is a study of early T cells in non-severe SARS-CoV-2 infection. Study background: RNA in bulk from unsorted whole blood was sequenced, and chains were unpaired.

This CDR3 region has 16 residues. The J segment lost 3 bases and the V segment lost 5 bases, leaving 5 bases of the junction unmatched. The germline V gene encodes CDR1 MDHEN and CDR2 SYDVKM. This clonotype has more than one count but fewer than ten. As yet, its antigen is unknown. Points from the study as a whole: The study's VDJdb matching favored anti-spike CD8 responses and missed private and CD4 specificities.

cDNA molecules, individually, were tagged with unique molecular identifiers. A single record per CDR3 protein comes from TCRdb applying MiXCR to the 5' RACE reads. The sample yields about 59,000 distinct CDR3 sequences, roughly 13% seen once. V and J are TRBV28 and TRBJ2-1; 12 bases align to TRBD2. Specimen: whole blood, collected at baseline. This sequence was found in an adult who was a healthcare worker with PCR-confirmed SARS-CoV-2 infection or an uninfected control (not recorded which). The CDR3 spells CASSLAGGEYYNEQFF. The CDR3 region has the DNA TGTGCCAGCAGTCTAGCGGGGGGGGAATACTACAATGAGCAGTTCTTC.